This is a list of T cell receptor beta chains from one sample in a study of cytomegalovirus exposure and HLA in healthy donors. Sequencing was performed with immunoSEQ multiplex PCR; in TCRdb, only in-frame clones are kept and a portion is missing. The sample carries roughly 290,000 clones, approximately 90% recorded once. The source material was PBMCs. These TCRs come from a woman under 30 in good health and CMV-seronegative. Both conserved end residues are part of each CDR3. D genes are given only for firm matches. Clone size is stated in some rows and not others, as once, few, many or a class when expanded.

CDR3 protein: CASSQPTSGASTDTQYF; CDR3 DNA: TGTGCCAGCAGCCAACCCACTAGCGGGGCTAGCACAGATACGCAGTATTTT; D gene: TRBD2; V gene: TRBV4-2; clone size: -; J gene: TRBJ2-3
CDR3 protein: CASSFRTQDTQYF; CDR3 DNA: TGTGCCAGCAGTTTCCGGACTCAAGATACGCAGTATTTT; D gene: -; V gene: TRBV6-5; clone size: -; J gene: TRBJ2-3
CDR3 protein: CASSRGRINEQFF; CDR3 DNA: TGTGCCAGCTCACGCGGTAGGATCAATGAGCAGTTCTTC; D gene: -; V gene: TRBV18; clone size: -; J gene: TRBJ2-1
CDR3 protein: CASSYSNSQGGYTF; CDR3 DNA: TGTGCCAGCAGTTACTCGAATTCTCAGGGAGGCTACACCTTC; D gene: -; V gene: TRBV6-6; clone size: -; J gene: TRBJ1-2
CDR3 protein: CASSRRTSGGVLTDTQYF; CDR3 DNA: TGTGCCAGCAGCAGACGGACTAGCGGGGGGGTACTCACAGATACGCAGTATTTT; D gene: TRBD2; V gene: TRBV7-9; clone size: -; J gene: TRBJ2-3
CDR3 protein: CASSDLAEKGTDTQYF; CDR3 DNA: TGCGCCAGCAGCGACCTAGCGGAAAAGGGCACAGATACGCAGTATTTT; D gene: TRBD2; V gene: TRBV10-1; clone size: -; J gene: TRBJ2-3
CDR3 protein: CASQTPGQGSGQPQHF; CDR3 DNA: TGTGCCAGCCAAACTCCGGGACAGGGCTCGGGTCAGCCCCAGCATTTT; D gene: TRBD1; V gene: TRBV28; clone size: -; J gene: TRBJ1-5
CDR3 protein: CASSAQGQSSYNSPLHF; CDR3 DNA: TGTGCCAGCAGCGCACAGGGTCAGAGCTCCTATAATTCCCCCCTCCACTTT; D gene: -; V gene: TRBV11-1; clone size: -; J gene: TRBJ1-6
CDR3 protein: CASSEAQTGRDTQYF; CDR3 DNA: TGTGCCAGCAGTGAAGCTCAGACAGGGAGGGATACGCAGTATTTT; D gene: -; V gene: TRBV6-1; clone size: -; J gene: TRBJ2-3
CDR3 protein: CASSSSGGRTDTQYF; CDR3 DNA: TGCGCCAGCAGCTCAAGCGGGGGGCGCACAGATACGCAGTATTTT; D gene: TRBD2; V gene: TRBV5-1; clone size: -; J gene: TRBJ2-3
CDR3 protein: CASSSGTANTEAFF; CDR3 DNA: TGTGCCAGCAGTTCGGGGACAGCAAACACTGAAGCTTTCTTT; D gene: TRBD1; V gene: TRBV6-6; clone size: -; J gene: TRBJ1-1
CDR3 protein: CASSSGAFTDTQYF; CDR3 DNA: TGTGCCAGCAGTTCAGGGGCCTTCACAGATACGCAGTATTTT; D gene: -; V gene: TRBV28; clone size: -; J gene: TRBJ2-3
CDR3 protein: CASSFGAGGPATDTQYF; CDR3 DNA: TGTGCCAGCAGTTTTGGAGCGGGGGGGCCAGCCACAGATACGCAGTATTTT; D gene: TRBD2; V gene: TRBV27; clone size: -; J gene: TRBJ2-3
CDR3 protein: CASIHLGGDSPLHF; CDR3 DNA: TGTGCCAGCATCCACCTGGGGGGAGATTCACCCCTCCACTTT; D gene: -; V gene: TRBV6-5; clone size: -; J gene: TRBJ1-6
CDR3 protein: CSAGVGNTIYF; CDR3 DNA: TGCAGCGCCGGAGTCGGAAACACCATATATTTT; D gene: -; V gene: TRBV29-1; clone size: -; J gene: TRBJ1-3
CDR3 protein: CASRGQGRGYEQYF; CDR3 DNA: TGCGCCAGCAGGGGACAGGGAAGGGGTTACGAGCAGTACTTC; D gene: TRBD1; V gene: TRBV5-1; clone size: -; J gene: TRBJ2-7
CDR3 protein: CASSLLQGNEKLFF; CDR3 DNA: TGCGCCAGCAGCTTGCTACAGGGGAATGAAAAACTGTTTTTT; D gene: TRBD1; V gene: TRBV5-1; clone size: once; J gene: TRBJ1-4
CDR3 protein: CAIGTGNSPLHF; CDR3 DNA: TGTGCCATCGGGACAGGGAATTCACCCCTCCACTTT; D gene: TRBD1; V gene: TRBV19; clone size: -; J gene: TRBJ1-6
CDR3 protein: CASAPGAGGTGELFF; CDR3 DNA: TGTGCCAGCGCCCCAGGGGCGGGGGGGACCGGGGAGCTGTTTTTT; D gene: TRBD2; V gene: TRBV7-6; clone size: -; J gene: TRBJ2-2
CDR3 protein: CSVSGTQGYTF; CDR3 DNA: TGCAGCGTCTCCGGGACACAGGGCTACACCTTC; D gene: -; V gene: TRBV29-1; clone size: -; J gene: TRBJ1-2
CDR3 protein: CASSLGVAGGQETQYF; CDR3 DNA: TGTGCCAGCAGCTTGGGGGTAGCGGGGGGGCAAGAGACCCAGTACTTC; D gene: TRBD2; V gene: TRBV5-4; clone size: -; J gene: TRBJ2-5
CDR3 protein: CASSLGANVLTF; CDR3 DNA: TGTGCCAGTAGTCTTGGGGCCAACGTCCTGACTTTC; D gene: -; V gene: TRBV19; clone size: -; J gene: TRBJ2-6
CDR3 protein: CASSTGTANTGELFF; CDR3 DNA: TGTGCCAGCAGCACTGGGACAGCGAACACCGGGGAGCTGTTTTTT; D gene: TRBD1; V gene: TRBV7-9; clone size: -; J gene: TRBJ2-2